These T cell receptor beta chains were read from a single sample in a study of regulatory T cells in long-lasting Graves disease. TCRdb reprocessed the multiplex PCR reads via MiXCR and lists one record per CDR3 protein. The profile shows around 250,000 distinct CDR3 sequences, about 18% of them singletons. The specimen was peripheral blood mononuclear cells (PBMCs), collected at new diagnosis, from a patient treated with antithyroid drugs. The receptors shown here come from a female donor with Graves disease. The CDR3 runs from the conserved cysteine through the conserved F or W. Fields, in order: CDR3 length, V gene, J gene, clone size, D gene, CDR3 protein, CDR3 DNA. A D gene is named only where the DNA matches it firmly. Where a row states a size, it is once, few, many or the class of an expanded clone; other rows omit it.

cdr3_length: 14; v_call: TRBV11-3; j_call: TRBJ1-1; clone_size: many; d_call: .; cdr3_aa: CASSLAPRDTEAFF; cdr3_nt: TGTGCCAGCAGCTTAGCACCGAGAGACACTGAAGCTTTCTTT
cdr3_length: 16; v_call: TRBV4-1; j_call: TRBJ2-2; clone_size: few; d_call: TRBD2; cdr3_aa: CASRPLAALNTGELFF; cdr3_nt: TGCGCCAGCAGACCACTAGCGGCCCTGAACACCGGGGAGCTGTTTTTT
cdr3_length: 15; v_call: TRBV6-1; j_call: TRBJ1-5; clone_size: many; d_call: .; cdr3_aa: CASSHGAPFNQPQHF; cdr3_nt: TGTGCCAGCAGTCACGGTGCCCCCTTCAATCAGCCCCAGCATTTT
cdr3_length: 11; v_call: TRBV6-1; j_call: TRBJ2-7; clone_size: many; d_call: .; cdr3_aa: CASKRSDEQYF; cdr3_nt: TGTGCCAGCAAACGATCTGACGAGCAGTACTTC
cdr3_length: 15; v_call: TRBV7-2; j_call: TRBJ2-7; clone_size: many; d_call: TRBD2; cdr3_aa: CASSPLAGGPYEQYF; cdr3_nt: TGTGCCAGCAGCCCTCTAGCGGGAGGGCCCTACGAGCAGTACTTC
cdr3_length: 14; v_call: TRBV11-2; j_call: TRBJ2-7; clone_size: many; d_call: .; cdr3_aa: CASSLLGQAYEQYF; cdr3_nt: TGTGCCAGCAGCTTACTTGGACAAGCCTACGAGCAGTACTTC
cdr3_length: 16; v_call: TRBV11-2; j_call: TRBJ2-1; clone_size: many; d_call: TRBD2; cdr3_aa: CASSLKRSGTRNEQFF; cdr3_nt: TGTGCCAGCAGCTTAAAGAGAAGCGGGACTAGGAATGAGCAGTTCTTC
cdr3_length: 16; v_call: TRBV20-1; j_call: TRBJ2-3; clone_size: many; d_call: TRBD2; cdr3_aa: CSASTRTSGRFSTQYF; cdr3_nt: TGCAGTGCTAGTACTCGGACTAGCGGGAGATTCAGTACGCAGTATTTT
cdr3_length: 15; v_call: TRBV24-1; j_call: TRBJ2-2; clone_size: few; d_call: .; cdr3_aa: CATSALGRNDGELFF; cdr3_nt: TGTGCCACCAGTGCCCTTGGGAGGAATGACGGAGAGCTGTTTTTT
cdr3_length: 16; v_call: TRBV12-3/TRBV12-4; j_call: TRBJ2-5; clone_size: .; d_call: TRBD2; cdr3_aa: CASSSGGRQAQETQYF; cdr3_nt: TGTGCCAGCAGTTCGGGGGGGCGACAGGCCCAAGAGACCCAGTACTTC
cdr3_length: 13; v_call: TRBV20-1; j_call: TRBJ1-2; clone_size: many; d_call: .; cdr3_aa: CSAHGTPSGGYTF; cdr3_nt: TGCAGTGCTCACGGGACGCCGTCGGGTGGCTACACCTTC
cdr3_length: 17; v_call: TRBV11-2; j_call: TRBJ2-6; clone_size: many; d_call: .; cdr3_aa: CASSQGLRASGANVLTF; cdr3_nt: TGTGCCAGCAGCCAAGGTCTCCGGGCTTCTGGGGCCAACGTCCTGACTTTC
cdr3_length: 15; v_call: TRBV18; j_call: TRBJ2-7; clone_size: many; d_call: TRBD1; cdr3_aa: CASSPPLGQGREQYF; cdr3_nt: TGTGCCAGCTCACCACCTCTGGGACAGGGTCGCGAGCAGTACTTC
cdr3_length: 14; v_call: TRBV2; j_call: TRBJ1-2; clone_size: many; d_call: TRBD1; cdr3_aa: CASSITGEGYGYTF; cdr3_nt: TGTGCCAGCAGTATTACAGGGGAGGGCTATGGCTACACCTTC
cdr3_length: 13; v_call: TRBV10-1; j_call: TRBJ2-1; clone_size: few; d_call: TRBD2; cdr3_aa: CASSLAGKPEQFF; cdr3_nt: TGCGCCAGCAGTCTAGCGGGAAAACCTGAGCAGTTCTTC
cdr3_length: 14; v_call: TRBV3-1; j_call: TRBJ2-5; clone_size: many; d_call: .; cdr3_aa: CASSQEGGPDTQYF; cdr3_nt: TGTGCCAGCAGCCAAGAGGGGGGGCCCGACACCCAGTACTTC
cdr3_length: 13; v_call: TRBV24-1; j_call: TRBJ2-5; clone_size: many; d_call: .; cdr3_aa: CATGAGAQETQYF; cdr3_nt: TGTGCCACCGGGGCAGGGGCGCAAGAGACCCAGTACTTC